This TCR beta chain was identified during a study of T-cell reconstitution after alpha-beta-depleted transplantation in children. The authors prepared the TCRbeta library with unique molecular identifiers. TCRdb reanalysed the PCR reads using MiXCR and keeps one entry per CDR3 protein. Seen here are 600,000 to 800,000 distinct CDR3 sequences, about an eighth observed once, and the top ten hold approximately 0.8%. The CDR3 runs to 16 residues. Trimming cost V 0 bases and J 2 bases; bases outside gene matches: 8. Germline-derived CDR1 and CDR2 are SGHRS and YFSETQ. The sequence derives from a girl aged 2-10 years with congenital amegakaryocytic thrombocytopenia, due to receive a stem cell transplant. Sequenced material: PBMCs, taken before TCRalphabeta/CD19-depleted stem cell transplant. This chain joins TRBV5-1 and TRBJ2-7, with TRBD1 matching 7 bases. CDR3 region: CASSLDRDSFTYEQYF. CDR3 sequence (DNA): TGCGCCAGCAGCTTGGACCGGGACAGCTTTACCTACGAGCAGTACTTC.